The subject of this entry is one TCR beta chain. Its antigen is unidentified. The CDR3 has 14 residues. The V segment lost 0 bases and the J segment 8 bases; nucleotides outside the gene matches: 5. Germline CDR1 is ENHRY and CDR2 is SYGVKD. Here immunoSEQ multiplex PCR was the method, and the copy in TCRdb shows in-frame clones only, minus some. The sample records roughly 80,000 clones, more than 75% being singletons. This record belongs to a study of T cell responses to AZD1222 COVID-19 vaccine. Study-level findings and limits: Sampling that yielded the repertoires occurred only after the peak T cell response. Reports indicate that nearly half of spike-specific TCRs are directed at unmutated variant regions.

Material: peripheral blood, obtained on day 0 of AZD1222 vaccination. The chain joins TRBV10-3 to TRBJ2-3; 7 bases are shared with TRBD2. The clonotype originates from an adult in good health. The CDR3 region has the DNA TGTGCCATCAGTGAGTCGGGAGGGAGGAGTACGCAGTATTTT. Amino acid sequence: CAISESGGRSTQYF.